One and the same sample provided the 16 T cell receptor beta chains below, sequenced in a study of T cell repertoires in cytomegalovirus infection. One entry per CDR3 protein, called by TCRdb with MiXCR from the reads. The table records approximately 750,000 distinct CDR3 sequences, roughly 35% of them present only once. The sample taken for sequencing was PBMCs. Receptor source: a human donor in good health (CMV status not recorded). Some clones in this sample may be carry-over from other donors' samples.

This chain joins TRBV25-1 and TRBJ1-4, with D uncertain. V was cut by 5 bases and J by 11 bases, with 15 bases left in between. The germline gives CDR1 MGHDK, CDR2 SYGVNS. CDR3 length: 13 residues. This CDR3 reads CASSTSGGWKLFF. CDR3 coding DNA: TGTGCCAGCAGTACGAGCGGCGGTTGGAAACTGTTTTTT. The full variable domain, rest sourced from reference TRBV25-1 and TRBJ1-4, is EADIYQTPRYLVIGTGKKITLECSQTMGHDKMYWYQQDPGMELHLIHYSYGVNSTEKGDLSSESTVSRIRTEHFPLTLESARPSHTSQYLCASSTSGGWKLFFGSGTQLSVL.

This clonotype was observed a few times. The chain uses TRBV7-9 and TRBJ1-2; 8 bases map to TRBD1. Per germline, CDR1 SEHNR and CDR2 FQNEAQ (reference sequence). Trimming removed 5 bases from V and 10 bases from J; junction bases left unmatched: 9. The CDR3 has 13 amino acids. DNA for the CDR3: TGTGCCAGCAGCAAGGGACAGGCCTCCGTCTACACCTTC. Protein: CASSKGQASVYTF.

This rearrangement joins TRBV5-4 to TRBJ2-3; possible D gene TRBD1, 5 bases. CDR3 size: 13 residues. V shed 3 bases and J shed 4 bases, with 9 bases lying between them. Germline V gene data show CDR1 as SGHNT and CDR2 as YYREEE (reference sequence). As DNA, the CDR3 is TGTGCCAGCAGCTCCGTAGGGGCAGATACGCAGTATTTT. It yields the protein CASSSVGADTQYF.

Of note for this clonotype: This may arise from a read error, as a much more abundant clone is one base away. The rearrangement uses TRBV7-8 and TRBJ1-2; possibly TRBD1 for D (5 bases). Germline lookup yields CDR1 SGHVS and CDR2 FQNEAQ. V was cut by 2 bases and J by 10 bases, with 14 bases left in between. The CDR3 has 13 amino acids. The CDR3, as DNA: TGTGCCAGCAGCTTACAGGGTAACGATGTCTACACCTTC. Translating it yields CASSLQGNDVYTF.

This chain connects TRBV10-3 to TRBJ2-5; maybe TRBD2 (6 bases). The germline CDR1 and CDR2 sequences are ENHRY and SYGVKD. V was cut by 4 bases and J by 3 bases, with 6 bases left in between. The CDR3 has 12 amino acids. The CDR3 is CAISGLEETQYF. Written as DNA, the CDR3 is TGTGCCATCAGTGGACTAGAAGAGACCCAGTACTTC.

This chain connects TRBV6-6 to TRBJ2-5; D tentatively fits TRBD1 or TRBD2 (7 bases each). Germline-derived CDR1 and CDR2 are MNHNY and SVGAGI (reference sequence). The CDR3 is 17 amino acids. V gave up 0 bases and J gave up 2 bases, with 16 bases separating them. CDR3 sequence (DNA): TGTGCCAGCAGTTACTCGGCAGGGGGGGAAATACAAGAGACCCAGTACTTC. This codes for CASSYSAGGEIQETQYF.

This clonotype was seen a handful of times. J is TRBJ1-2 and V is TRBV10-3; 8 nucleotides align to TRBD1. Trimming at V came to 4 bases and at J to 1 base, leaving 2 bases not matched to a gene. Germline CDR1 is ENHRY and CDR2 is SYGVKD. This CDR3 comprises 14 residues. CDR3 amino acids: CAISAGQDNYGYTF. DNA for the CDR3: TGTGCCATCAGTGCGGGACAGGATAACTATGGCTACACCTTC.

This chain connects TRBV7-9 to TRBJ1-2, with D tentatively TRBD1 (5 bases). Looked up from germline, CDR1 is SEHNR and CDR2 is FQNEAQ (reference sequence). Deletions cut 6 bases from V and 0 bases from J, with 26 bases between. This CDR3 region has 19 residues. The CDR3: CASRVLGRESLGPNYGYTF. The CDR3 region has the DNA TGTGCCAGCAGAGTCCTGGGCAGGGAGTCTCTTGGGCCTAACTATGGCTACACCTTC. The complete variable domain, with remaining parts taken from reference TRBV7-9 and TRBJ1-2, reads DTGVSQNPRHKITKRGQNVTFRCDPISEHNRLYWYRQTLGQGPEFLTYFQNEAQLEKSRLLSDRFSAERPKGSFSTLEIQRTEQGDSAMYLCASRVLGRESLGPNYGYTFGSGTRLTVV.

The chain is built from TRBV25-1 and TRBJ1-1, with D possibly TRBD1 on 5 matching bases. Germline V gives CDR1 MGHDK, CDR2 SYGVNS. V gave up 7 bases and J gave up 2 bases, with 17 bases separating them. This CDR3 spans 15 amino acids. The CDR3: CASTGPRAKNTEAFF. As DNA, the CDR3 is TGTGCCAGCACCGGGCCCAGGGCCAAAAACACTGAAGCTTTCTTT.

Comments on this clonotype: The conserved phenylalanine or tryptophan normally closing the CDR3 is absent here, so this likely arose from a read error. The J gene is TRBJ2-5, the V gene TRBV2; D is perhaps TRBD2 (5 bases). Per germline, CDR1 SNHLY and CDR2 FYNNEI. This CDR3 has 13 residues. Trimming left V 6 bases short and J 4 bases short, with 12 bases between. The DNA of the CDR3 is TGTGCCAGCAGGATACCCAGCGGAGAGACCCAGTACTTA. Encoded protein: CASRIPSGETQYL.

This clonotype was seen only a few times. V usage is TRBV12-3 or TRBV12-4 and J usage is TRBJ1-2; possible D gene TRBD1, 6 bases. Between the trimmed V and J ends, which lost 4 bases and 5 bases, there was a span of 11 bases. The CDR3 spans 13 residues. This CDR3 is CASSSSGDYGYTF. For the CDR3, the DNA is TGTGCCAGCAGTTCCTCAGGGGATTATGGCTACACCTTC.

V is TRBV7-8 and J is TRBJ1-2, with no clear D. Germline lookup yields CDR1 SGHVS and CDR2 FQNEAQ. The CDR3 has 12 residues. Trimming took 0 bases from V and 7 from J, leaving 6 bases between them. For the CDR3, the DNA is TGTGCCAGCAGCTTAGCGATTGGTGGCTACACCTTC. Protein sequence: CASSLAIGGYTF.

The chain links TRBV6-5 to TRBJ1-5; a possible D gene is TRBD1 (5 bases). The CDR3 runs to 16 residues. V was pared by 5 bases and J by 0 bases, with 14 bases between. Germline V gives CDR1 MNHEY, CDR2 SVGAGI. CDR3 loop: CASSAARDYSNQPQHF. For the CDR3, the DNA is TGTGCCAGCAGTGCGGCCAGGGACTATAGCAATCAGCCCCAGCATTTT.

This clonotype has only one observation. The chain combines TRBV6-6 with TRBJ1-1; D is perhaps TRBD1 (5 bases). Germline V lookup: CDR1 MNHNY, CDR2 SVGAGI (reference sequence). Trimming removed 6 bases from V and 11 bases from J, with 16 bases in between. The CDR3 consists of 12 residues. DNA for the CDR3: TGTGCCAGCAGCCCAAGTCAGGGCCGCGCTTTCTTT. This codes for CASSPSQGRAFF.

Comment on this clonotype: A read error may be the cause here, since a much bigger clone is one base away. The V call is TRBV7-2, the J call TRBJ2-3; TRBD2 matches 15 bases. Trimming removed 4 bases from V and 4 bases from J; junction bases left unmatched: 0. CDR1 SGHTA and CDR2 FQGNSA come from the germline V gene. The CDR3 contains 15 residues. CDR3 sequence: CASSWTSGGADTQYF. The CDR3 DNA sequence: TGTGCCAGCAGCTGGACTAGCGGGGGGGCAGATACGCAGTATTTT.

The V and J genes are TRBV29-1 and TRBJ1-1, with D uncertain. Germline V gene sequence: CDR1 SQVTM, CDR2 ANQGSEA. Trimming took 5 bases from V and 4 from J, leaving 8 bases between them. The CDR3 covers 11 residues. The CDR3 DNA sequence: TGCAGCGTTAAAGGATCCACTGAAGCTTTCTTT. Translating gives CSVKGSTEAFF.